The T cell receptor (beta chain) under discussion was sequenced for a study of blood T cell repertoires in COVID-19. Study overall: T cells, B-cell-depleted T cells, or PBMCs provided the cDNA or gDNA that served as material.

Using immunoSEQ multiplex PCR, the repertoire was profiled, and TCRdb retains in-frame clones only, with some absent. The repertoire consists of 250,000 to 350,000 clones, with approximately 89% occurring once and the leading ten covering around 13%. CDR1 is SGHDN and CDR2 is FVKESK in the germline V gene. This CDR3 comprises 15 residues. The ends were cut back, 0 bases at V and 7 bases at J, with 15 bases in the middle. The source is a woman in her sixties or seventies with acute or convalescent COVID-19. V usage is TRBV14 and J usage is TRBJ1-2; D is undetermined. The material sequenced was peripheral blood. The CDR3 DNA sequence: TGTGCCAGCAGCCAAGAGCGGGGATCGCTGGCTGGCTACACCTTC. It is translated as CASSQERGSLAGYTF.